These 15 T cell receptor beta chains share one sample of origin, sequenced in a study of blood T cells in healthy people across ages. For the second PCR, which ran for roughly 6 to 12 cycles, a sample-barcoded 5' primer and a J-beta primer mix were used. MiXCR, applied by TCRdb to the 5' RACE reads, yields one record per CDR3 protein. The table has 750,000 to 1,000,000 distinct CDR3 sequences, roughly 28% seen once. Another study also made use of these data, one on T cells of mothers and their children.

The sequenced sample was blood. Source of these receptors: a woman in her thirties or forties in good health.

The chain has TRBV6-1 and TRBJ1-3; the D gene is possibly TRBD1 (6 bases). CDR1 MNHNS and CDR2 SASEGT come from the germline V gene. CDR3 length: 15 amino acids. Trimming took 0 bases from V and 3 from J, leaving 9 bases between them. The CDR3 DNA reads as TGTGCCAGCAGTGAAGCAGGGGGTGTTGGAAACACCATATATTTT. It specifies CASSEAGGVGNTIYF.

In regard to this clonotype: A much larger clone differs from this one at a single base, so this may be a read error. V gene TRBV6-2 or TRBV6-3 combines with J gene TRBJ2-4; 12 positions match TRBD2. The CDR3 length is 15 residues. The germline V gene has CDR1 MNHEY and CDR2 SVGEGT. The V and J ends lost 10 bases and 7 bases, in that order; junction bases with no gene match: 11. This chain's CDR3 is CANSSGGGLGNIQYF. The CDR3, as DNA: TGTGCCAATTCTAGCGGGGGGGGCCTAGGGAACATTCAGTACTTC.

For this clonotype: One end of the junction varies from germline; a read error may be responsible. The chain is built from TRBV7-7 and TRBJ2-1; D remains ambiguous. CDR1 is SSHAT and CDR2 is FNYEAQ in the germline V gene (reference sequence). This CDR3 region has 15 residues. CDR3 nucleotide sequence: TGTGCTAGCAGCACCGGGTGGGCCGGATACAATGAGCAGTTCTTC. Amino acid sequence: CASSTGWAGYNEQFF.

This rearrangement joins TRBV2 to TRBJ2-1; TRBD1 agrees at 9 bases. The V and J ends lost 7 bases and 0 bases, in that order; junction bases with no gene match: 10. The CDR3 has 17 amino acids. Germline V gene sequence: CDR1 SNHLY, CDR2 FYNNEI. The DNA of the CDR3 is TGTGCCAGCAATTCCGTAGGGGACAGGGCCTCCTACAATGAGCAGTTCTTC. It encodes CASNSVGDRASYNEQFF.

As concerns this clonotype: A much larger clone differs by one base, so this may be a read error. The V gene is TRBV9, the J gene TRBJ2-1; D call uncertain. Between the trimmed V and J ends, which lost 4 bases and 5 bases, there was a span of 4 bases. Germline CDR1 is SGDLS and CDR2 is YYNGEE. The CDR3 runs to 11 residues. CDR3 protein: CASSKDNEQFF. As DNA, the CDR3 is TGTGCCAGCAGCAAAGACAATGAGCAGTTCTTC.

This clonotype was seen only a few times. The gene calls are TRBV12-3 or TRBV12-4 and TRBJ2-5, with a tentative D call TRBD1 (7 bases). The end of the DNA fits TRBJ2-7 better, so the J call may be wrong. The CDR3 sequence is 15 residues long. CDR3 sequence reads: CASSLGGDSLYEQYF. In DNA form, the CDR3 reads TGTGCCAGCAGTTTAGGGGGGGACAGTCTCTACGAGCAGTACTTC.

V and J are TRBV6-6 and TRBJ1-1; no clear D gene. Trimming cost V 6 bases and J 1 base, with 9 bases left between them. This CDR3 spans 13 amino acids. Germline V gene lookup returns CDR1 MNHNY and CDR2 SVGAGI (reference sequence). The CDR3 region is CASSALGNTEAFF. The CDR3 DNA is TGTGCCAGCAGCGCACTAGGGAACACTGAAGCTTTCTTT.

This clonotype showed up just a few times. The chain combines TRBV18 with TRBJ1-5; 7 positions match TRBD1. Trimming cost V 4 bases and J 1 base; bases outside gene matches: 7. CDR1 and CDR2 (germline): KGHSH, LQKENI. This CDR3 has 16 residues. The chain's CDR3 is CASSLKTGTSNQPQHF. The CDR3 DNA follows: TGTGCCAGCTCACTGAAGACAGGGACAAGCAATCAGCCCCAGCATTTT.

V gene TRBV5-1 combines with J gene TRBJ2-1, with 9 bases lining up with TRBD1. Trimming at V came to 5 bases and at J to 5 bases, leaving 2 bases not matched to a gene. The CDR3 extends over 13 amino acids. The germline V gene encodes CDR1 SGHRS and CDR2 YFSETQ. For the CDR3, the DNA is TGCGCCAGCAGGAGGACAGGGGACAATGAGCAGTTCTTC. The encoded protein is CASRRTGDNEQFF.

This sequence joins TRBV29-1 and TRBJ1-2; D unresolved. This CDR3 contains 13 residues. In germline, CDR1 is SQVTM, CDR2 ANQGSEA. V was cut by 4 bases and J by 4 bases, with 13 bases left in between. In nucleotides, the CDR3 is TGCAGCGTTGGTGGTGCGATCCCCTATGGCTACACCTTC. Protein sequence: CSVGGAIPYGYTF.

Ten or more counts support this clonotype. CDR3: CASGPTELNQPQHF. The CDR3 nucleotides are TGTGCCAGCGGCCCGACAGAACTGAATCAGCCCCAGCATTTT. The chain combines TRBV3-1 with TRBJ1-5, with D perhaps TRBD1 (5 bases). The CDR3 is made up of 14 amino acids. Germline lookup yields CDR1 LGHDT and CDR2 YNNKEL (reference sequence). With 8 bases removed from V and 4 bases from J, the gap between germline ends came to 15 bases.

This clonotype was picked up a small number of times. This sequence joins TRBV6-2 or TRBV6-3 and TRBJ1-4; D unclear. V was cut by 11 bases and J by 0 bases, with 22 bases left in between. The CDR3 length is 17 residues. Looked up from germline, CDR1 is MNHEY and CDR2 is SVGEGT. CDR3 DNA: TGTGCCTCCACACCAGGACCCACAAATGCAACTAATGAAAAACTGTTTTTT. It translates to CASTPGPTNATNEKLFF.

The chain joins TRBV6-5 to TRBJ1-4, with D tentatively TRBD1 (6 bases). The CDR3 has 14 amino acids. Trimming removed 3 bases at V and 5 bases at J, with 10 bases between. Germline V gene data show CDR1 as MNHEY and CDR2 as SVGAGI. CDR3 protein: CASSYLQGNEKLFF. CDR3 DNA sequence: TGTGCCAGCAGTTATTTGCAGGGGAATGAAAAACTGTTTTTT.

This clonotype showed up just a few times. The junction does not match germline at one end; this may be a read error. The V call is TRBV10-3, the J call TRBJ1-2; unclear D gene. There are 11 residues in the CDR3. From germline, CDR1 is ENHRY and CDR2 SYGVKD. The CDR3 loop is CATSELYGYTF. The CDR3 DNA follows: TGTGCCACCAGTGAACTCTATGGCTACACCTTC.

This clonotype occurred many times. J is TRBJ2-7 and V is TRBV7-6; 10 bases are shared with TRBD1. Looked up from germline, CDR1 is SGHVS and CDR2 is FNYEAQ. The CDR3 is made up of 16 amino acids. The J segment lost 3 bases and the V segment lost 5 bases, leaving 10 bases of the junction unmatched. CDR3 nucleotides: TGTGCCAGCAGCCCCCAGGAGACAGGGGGCCTCTACGAGCAGTACTTC. Translation: CASSPQETGGLYEQYF.